A single sample gave rise to the 32 T cell receptor beta chains below, sequenced in a study of OX40 agonist ivuxolimab in advanced cancers. The method was immunoSEQ multiplex PCR; TCRdb's version includes in-frame clones alone and lacks a portion of them. The sample records tens of thousands of clones, around 83% being singletons. Sample: CD4+ or CD8+ T cells sorted from blood, taken in a trial of the OX40 agonist ivuxolimab. These receptors were obtained from an adult with an advanced solid tumor such as melanoma, head and neck, liver or kidney cancer.

This clone appeared once. The V and J genes are TRBV29-1 and TRBJ2-5; 12 positions agree with TRBD2. There are 14 residues in the CDR3. Germline assignment: CDR1 SQVTM and CDR2 ANQGSEA. Trimming at V came to 4 bases and at J to 2 bases, leaving 2 bases not matched to a gene. CDR3 region: CSVGLAGGQETQYF. DNA for the CDR3: TGCAGCGTTGGTCTAGCGGGAGGGCAAGAGACCCAGTACTTC.

The V call is TRBV19, the J call TRBJ2-6, with a tentative D call TRBD1 (6 bases). The germline V gene has CDR1 LNHDA and CDR2 SQIVND (reference sequence). The length of the CDR3 is 15 residues. V lost 6 bases to trimming and J lost 1 base, with 10 bases between them. The CDR3 spells CASSDRPSGANVLTF. The DNA of the CDR3 is TGTGCCAGTAGCGACAGGCCTTCTGGGGCCAACGTCCTGACTTTC.

This clone was seen once. This chain joins TRBV14 and TRBJ2-2; 7 bases fit TRBD1. This CDR3 spans 15 amino acids. The V gene's germline CDR1 is SGHDN and CDR2 FVKESK. The ends lost 7 bases at V and 5 bases at J; junction bases unmatched: 10. Here the CDR3 reads CASTKARGRTGELFF. DNA for the CDR3: TGTGCCAGCACCAAAGCCAGGGGGAGAACCGGGGAGCTGTTTTTT. The full variable domain, with the rest looked up from reference TRBV14 and TRBJ2-2, is EAGVTQFPSHSVIEKGQTVTLRCDPISGHDNLYWYRRVMGKEIKFLLHFVKESKQDESGMPNNRFLAERTGGTYSTLKVQPAELEDSGVYFCASTKARGRTGELFFGEGSRLTVL.

V is TRBV2 and J is TRBJ2-3; 9 bases are shared with TRBD2. Germline loops: CDR1 SNHLY, CDR2 FYNNEI. CDR3 length equals 17 residues. After removal of 2 bases from V and 6 bases from J, the junction contained 12 bases not matched to a gene. The CDR3 loop is CASSEFLLAGRGDTQYF. The CDR3 coding sequence is TGTGCCAGCAGTGAATTTCTGCTAGCGGGGAGGGGGGATACGCAGTATTTT.

The V and J genes are TRBV5-1 and TRBJ2-1; D is ambiguous. This CDR3 has 12 amino acids. V was pared by 4 bases and J by 12 bases, with 14 bases between. Germline lookup yields CDR1 SGHRS and CDR2 YFSETQ. For the CDR3, the DNA is TGCGCCAGCAGCAACCGGGCCTCGGGGCAGTTCTTC. Protein product: CASSNRASGQFF.

The chain uses TRBV19 and TRBJ1-4; unclear D gene. The CDR3 extends over 15 amino acids. Germline CDR1 reads LNHDA; CDR2 reads SQIVND (reference sequence). V gave up 6 bases and J gave up 8 bases, with 19 bases separating them. The CDR3: CASSGSGNPREKLFF. DNA of the CDR3: TGTGCCAGTAGCGGCAGTGGAAACCCGAGGGAAAAACTGTTTTTT. Full variable domain (remainder filled in from reference TRBV19 and TRBJ1-4): DGGITQSPKYLFRKEGQNVTLSCEQNLNHDAMYWYRQDPGQGLRLIYYSQIVNDFQKGDIAEGYSVSREKKESFPLTVTSAQKNPTAFYLCASSGSGNPREKLFFGSGTQLSVL.

V and J are TRBV28 and TRBJ2-7; a weak D match, TRBD2 (6 bases). Germline loops: CDR1 MDHEN, CDR2 SYDVKM. The CDR3 length is 16 residues. V lost 3 bases to trimming and J lost 5 bases, with 20 bases between them. CDR3 residues: CASSFFIREVIDEQYF. Written as DNA, the CDR3 is TGTGCCAGCAGTTTTTTCATCAGGGAGGTTATCGACGAGCAGTACTTC.

The rearrangement uses TRBV7-6 and TRBJ2-3, with a tentative D call TRBD2 (5 bases). V was clipped by 5 bases and J by 1 base, with 16 bases between them. CDR1 SGHVS and CDR2 FNYEAQ come from the germline V gene. CDR3 length: 16 amino acids. DNA for the CDR3: TGTGCCAGCAGCCATAGCCGGGGTACAGGCACAGATACGCAGTATTTT. Encoded protein: CASSHSRGTGTDTQYF.

This chain uses TRBV28 with TRBJ2-1; 8 positions match TRBD1. CDR1 is MDHEN and CDR2 is SYDVKM in the germline V gene. The V and J ends lost 4 bases and 0 bases, in that order; junction bases with no gene match: 5. The CDR3 is 16 residues long. CDR3 nucleotide sequence: TGTGCCAGCAGTTCGACAGGGGCTCCCTCCTACAATGAGCAGTTCTTC. Translation gives CASSSTGAPSYNEQFF.

This clone was seen only once. The chain is built from TRBV5-4 and TRBJ1-2; possible D gene TRBD1, 5 bases. The CDR3 is made up of 12 amino acids. Germline values: CDR1 SGHNT, CDR2 YYREEE (reference sequence). The ends were cut back, 3 bases at V and 8 bases at J, with 11 bases in the middle. As DNA, the CDR3 is TGTGCCAGCAGCTCGCAGGGACGCGGCTACACCTTC. Translating it yields CASSSQGRGYTF.

The J gene is TRBJ2-5, the V gene TRBV27; 8 bases map to TRBD2. V trimming: 5 bases; J trimming: 5 bases; junction bases outside the gene matches: 10. The CDR3 is 15 residues long. Germline CDR1 reads MNHEY; CDR2 reads SMNVEV (reference sequence). This CDR3 reads CASSHPSGGGETQYF. The CDR3, as DNA: TGTGCCAGCAGTCACCCCAGCGGGGGTGGGGAGACCCAGTACTTC.

This chain uses TRBV19 with TRBJ2-1, with TRBD1 identical over 7 bases. The CDR3 runs 15 residues. Trimming cost V 0 bases and J 5 bases; bases outside gene matches: 4. From germline, CDR1 is LNHDA and CDR2 SQIVND (reference sequence). The CDR3 sequence: CASSIDGTANNEQFF. CDR3 in DNA: TGTGCCAGTAGTATAGATGGGACAGCCAACAATGAGCAGTTCTTC.

This sequence joins TRBV28 and TRBJ2-3; 10 nucleotides match TRBD2. Germline V gene sequence: CDR1 MDHEN, CDR2 SYDVKM. This CDR3 has 17 residues. Unmatched junction bases numbered 11, after V lost 6 bases and J lost 2 bases. CDR3 in DNA: TGTGCCAGCAGCGTCGGTAGGACTAGCGGTCTCACAGATACGCAGTATTTT. Residues: CASSVGRTSGLTDTQYF.

This clone was counted a single time. The V gene is TRBV18, the J gene TRBJ1-1, with D hard to call. Germline CDR1 and CDR2: KGHSH and LQKENI. The CDR3 consists of 13 residues. V lost 3 bases and J lost 0, with 5 bases in between. The CDR3 here is CASSPGMNTEAFF. The CDR3 DNA reads as TGTGCCAGCTCACCCGGAATGAACACTGAAGCTTTCTTT.

The chain links TRBV6-5 to TRBJ2-2; weak D call: TRBD2 (5 bases). Germline V gene data show CDR1 as MNHEY and CDR2 as SVGAGI. This CDR3 contains 14 residues. The ends were cut back, 6 bases at V and 5 bases at J, with 13 bases in the middle. The CDR3 protein is CASRRRGGTGELFF. CDR3 nucleotide sequence: TGTGCCAGCAGACGTCGAGGAGGAACCGGGGAGCTGTTTTTT.

This clone was recorded once. The chain recombines TRBV5-5 with TRBJ2-6; possibly TRBD1 for D (5 bases). The V end lost 0 bases, the J end lost 3 bases, and 10 bases lay between the germline ends. Germline V gene data show CDR1 as SGHKS and CDR2 as YYEKEE (reference sequence). The CDR3 is made up of 16 amino acids. CDR3 nucleotide sequence: TGTGCCAGCAGCTTGGTCGGGCAGGGTGGGGCCAACGTCCTGACTTTC. Its translation is CASSLVGQGGANVLTF. Supplemented by reference TRBV5-5 and TRBJ2-6, the full variable domain reads DAGVTQSPTHLIKTRGQQVTLRCSPISGHKSVSWYQQVLGQGPQFIFQYYEKEERGRGNFPDRFSARQFPNYSSELNVNALLLGDSALYLCASSLVGQGGANVLTFGAGSRLTVL.

The chain links TRBV5-1 to TRBJ1-6; 7 positions agree with TRBD1. From germline, CDR1 is SGHRS and CDR2 YFSETQ. V lost 6 bases to trimming and J lost 7 bases; unmatched junction nucleotides: 13. The CDR3 spans 16 residues. CDR3 bases: TGCGCCAGCACCTCAGAAATTGGGACAGCAAATTCACCCCTCCACTTT. Amino acid sequence: CASTSEIGTANSPLHF.

In DNA form, the CDR3 reads TGTGCCAGCTCAACTGACAGGGGAATCAATCAGCCCCAGCATTTT. Encoded protein: CASSTDRGINQPQHF. V and J are TRBV18 and TRBJ1-5, with 8 bases lining up with TRBD1. Germline V lookup: CDR1 KGHSH, CDR2 LQKENI. The CDR3 length is 15 residues. V trimming: 5 bases; J trimming: 3 bases; junction bases outside the gene matches: 6.

This chain joins TRBV4-2 and TRBJ2-5; 7 positions agree with TRBD2. The CDR3 is made up of 17 amino acids. J lost 5 bases, V lost 0 bases, and 12 bases had no gene match. Germline V gene lookup returns CDR1 LGHNA and CDR2 YNFKEQ. CDR3 protein: CASSQDPTSLTGETQYF. The CDR3 DNA is TGTGCCAGCAGCCAAGATCCGACTAGCCTCACCGGGGAGACCCAGTACTTC.

The chain has TRBV5-4 and TRBJ2-2; 10 bases are a match to TRBD1. Germline assignment: CDR1 SGHNT and CDR2 YYREEE (reference sequence). The CDR3 extends over 15 amino acids. V shed 5 bases, J shed 8 bases, and the junction held 9 bases outside the gene matches. CDR3 DNA sequence: TGTGCCAGCAGACCGACAGGGGGCTTAATAGGGGAGCTGTTTTTT. Protein sequence: CASRPTGGLIGELFF.

The chain uses TRBV6-1 and TRBJ2-7, with D maybe TRBD1 (6 bases). This CDR3 has 12 residues. Germline CDR1 reads MNHNS; CDR2 reads SASEGT. V was shortened by 3 bases and J by 7 bases, with 10 bases between the two germline ends. The CDR3, as DNA: TGTGCCAGCAGTGAGGCAGGGGAAGAGCAGTACTTC. It translates to CASSEAGEEQYF.

This chain uses TRBV9 with TRBJ2-2; TRBD2 aligns across 8 bases. V shed 0 bases and J 4 bases; nucleotides not matched to a gene: 2. The V gene's germline CDR1 is SGDLS and CDR2 YYNGEE. This CDR3 spans 15 amino acids. The CDR3 protein is CASSVEGLVTGELFF. CDR3 nucleotide sequence: TGTGCCAGCAGCGTAGAGGGACTAGTCACCGGGGAGCTGTTTTTT.

Worth noting for this clone: One end of the junction does not line up with germline, which may come from a read error. V gene TRBV25-1 combines with J gene TRBJ2-3; D unclear. The CDR3 totals 13 residues. Germline CDR1 MGHDK, CDR2 SYGVNS. Written as DNA, the CDR3 is TGTGCCAGCAGTCCCCCCTCCACACATACGCAGTATTTT. Protein: CASSPPSTHTQYF. Using reference TRBV25-1 and TRBJ2-3 for the parts outside the CDR3, the full variable domain is EADIYQTPRYLVIGTGKKITLECSQTMGHDKMYWYQQDPGMELHLIHYSYGVNSTEKGDLSSESTVSRIRTEHFPLTLESARPSHTSQYLCASSPPSTHTQYFGPGTRLTVL.

The chain combines TRBV5-1 with TRBJ2-6, with unresolved D. The CDR3 is 15 amino acids. V shed 1 base and J shed 0 bases, with 5 bases lying between them. CDR1 is SGHRS and CDR2 is YFSETQ in the germline V gene. CDR3 loop: CASSLTLSGANVLTF. The DNA of the CDR3 is TGCGCCAGCAGCTTGACACTCTCTGGGGCCAACGTCCTGACTTTC.

V gene TRBV6-5 combines with J gene TRBJ1-1, with 7 bases identical to TRBD1. Germline V gives CDR1 MNHEY, CDR2 SVGAGI. Trimming took 6 bases from V and 1 from J; bases not matched to a gene: 5. The CDR3 sequence is 14 residues long. CDR3 DNA: TGTGCCAGCAGGACGACAGGGACGAACACTGAAGCTTTCTTT. It codes for CASRTTGTNTEAFF.

The chain links TRBV2 to TRBJ2-5; 8 bases are shared with TRBD2. CDR3 length: 15 amino acids. The J segment lost 7 bases and the V segment lost 6 bases, leaving 13 bases of the junction unmatched. Germline CDR1 SNHLY, CDR2 FYNNEI. In DNA, the CDR3 is TGTGCCAGCAGGGAAACTAGCGGTGGGAAGGGGACCCAGTACTTC. It encodes CASRETSGGKGTQYF.

The chain couples TRBV28 to TRBJ2-3, with TRBD2 matching over 9 bases. The CDR3 sequence is 15 residues long. V gave up 7 bases and J gave up 3 bases; unmatched junction bases: 8. The germline CDR1 and CDR2 sequences are MDHEN and SYDVKM. The DNA for the CDR3 is TGTGCCAGCATCCTGAGCGGGGGGCCTACAGATACGCAGTATTTT. The encoded protein is CASILSGGPTDTQYF.

The chain employs TRBV27 and TRBJ2-7, with TRBD1 matching over 7 bases. The V and J ends lost 2 bases and 5 bases, in that order; junction bases with no gene match: 9. Germline values: CDR1 MNHEY, CDR2 SMNVEV (reference sequence). This CDR3 contains 15 residues. The CDR3 DNA sequence: TGTGCCAGCAGTTTAAAACGACAGGGTATCAACGAGCAGTACTTC. It translates to CASSLKRQGINEQYF.

This clone was seen a handful of times. The chain couples TRBV19 to TRBJ1-5; D is uncertain. Between the trimmed V and J ends, which lost 1 base and 6 bases, there was a span of 7 bases. The CDR3 is 13 amino acids. Germline values: CDR1 LNHDA, CDR2 SQIVND (reference sequence). Written as DNA, the CDR3 is TGTGCCAGTAGTATAGTGGGGATTCAGCCCCAGCATTTT. This gives the protein CASSIVGIQPQHF.

This sequence joins TRBV11-2 and TRBJ1-5; D call uncertain. Germline V CDR1 and CDR2: SGHAT, FQNNGV. V lost 1 base and J lost 5, with 12 bases in between. The CDR3 sequence is 15 residues long. In nucleotides, the CDR3 is TGTGCCAGCAGCTTAGGGGCCAACACTCATCAGCCCCAGCATTTT. Its protein product is CASSLGANTHQPQHF.

The chain uses TRBV9 and TRBJ2-1; 9 bases map to TRBD2. Per germline, CDR1 SGDLS and CDR2 YYNGEE. The CDR3 length is 19 residues. With V trimmed by 2 bases and J by 5 bases, 17 bases remained unmatched. CDR3 sequence: CASSVSLAGSVSGDNEQFF. CDR3 coding DNA: TGTGCCAGCAGCGTGTCTCTAGCGGGGTCTGTAAGCGGGGACAATGAGCAGTTCTTC.

V and J are TRBV23-1 and TRBJ1-2; TRBD1 agrees at 7 bases. TRBV23-1 is an ORF for which the function is uncertain. This CDR3 has 14 residues. V gave up 4 bases and J gave up 2 bases; unmatched junction bases: 4. CDR3 sequence (DNA): TGCGCCAGCAGTCCGAGGACAGGAAACTATGGCTACACCTTC. This gives the protein CASSPRTGNYGYTF.